What follows are 18 T cell receptor beta chains derived from one specimen sequenced in a study of chemoradiotherapy in HPV16-positive cancers. TCRdb's table, derived via immunoSEQ multiplex PCR, lists solely in-frame clones and lacks some. This repertoire shows 500 to 650 clones, around nine tenths found once; its top ten account for around 3.2%. The sequences come from tumor tissue, collected from a patient who underwent chemoradiotherapy. These receptors all come from a human donor with HPV-associated anogenital cancer.

The chain uses TRBV10-3 and TRBJ2-2; tentatively, D is TRBD1 (5 bases). CDR3 length: 14 residues. The germline V gene encodes CDR1 ENHRY and CDR2 SYGVKD. Trimming shortened V by 7 bases and J by 7 bases, and 16 bases separated the two germline ends. CDR3: CAINAQGKGGELFF. CDR3 DNA sequence: TGTGCCATCAATGCCCAGGGCAAGGGCGGGGAGCTGTTTTTT.

The chain uses TRBV7-2 and TRBJ2-7; D call uncertain. The V gene lost 3 bases and the J gene lost 5 bases, with 5 bases spanning the gap. The V gene's germline CDR1 is SGHTA and CDR2 FQGNSA. This CDR3 is built from 11 residues. The CDR3 DNA is TGTGCCAGCAGCTTTTTCCACGAGCAGTACTTC. Protein sequence: CASSFFHEQYF.

The chain's CDR3 is CASSPTPGQPQHF. DNA of the CDR3: TGTGCCAGTAGTCCGACACCGGGGCAGCCCCAGCATTTT. V gene TRBV19 combines with J gene TRBJ1-5; D unresolved. Trimming stripped 5 bases from V and 7 bases from J, with 12 bases between. Germline CDR1 LNHDA, CDR2 SQIVND (reference sequence). This CDR3 is 13 amino acids long. The whole variable domain, filled in from reference TRBV19 and TRBJ1-5, reads DGGITQSPKYLFRKEGQNVTLSCEQNLNHDAMYWYRQDPGQGLRLIYYSQIVNDFQKGDIAEGYSVSREKKESFPLTVTSAQKNPTAFYLCASSPTPGQPQHFGDGTRLSIL.

The rearrangement joins TRBV6-5 to TRBJ2-3; TRBD1 matches 7 bases. The CDR3 covers 14 residues. CDR1 is MNHEY, CDR2 SVGAGI, per germline. J was trimmed by 2 bases and V by 6 bases; bases with no gene match: 5. CDR3 bases: TGTGCCAGCAGCAGAGGGACAGACACAGATACGCAGTATTTT. Its translation is CASSRGTDTDTQYF.

The chain carries TRBV7-3 and TRBJ2-4; TRBD2 aligns across 10 bases. Trimming at V came to 2 bases and at J to 0 bases, leaving 4 bases not matched to a gene. CDR3 length equals 17 residues. From germline, CDR1 is SGHTA and CDR2 FQGTGA. The CDR3 DNA reads TGTGCCAGCAGCTTACGCGGGACTAGCGTAGCCAAAAACATTCAGTACTTC. It yields the protein CASSLRGTSVAKNIQYF.

CDR3 sequence reads: CASSFNPQGATGNTIYF. As DNA, the CDR3 is TGTGCCAGCAGTTTTAACCCCCAAGGGGCGACTGGAAACACCATATATTTT. The rearrangement uses TRBV27 and TRBJ1-3; the D gene is possibly TRBD1 (5 bases). The CDR3 is 17 residues long. Per germline, CDR1 MNHEY and CDR2 SMNVEV (reference sequence). V was shortened by 3 bases and J by 2 bases, with 17 bases between the two germline ends.

The chain uses TRBV18 and TRBJ2-7; D is ambiguous. The CDR3 runs to 14 residues. Per the germline V gene, CDR1 is KGHSH and CDR2 is LQKENI. The V end lost 0 bases, the J end lost 2 bases, and 8 bases lay between the germline ends. The CDR3: CASSPPHFTYEQYF. The CDR3 nucleotides read TGTGCCAGCTCACCACCCCACTTTACCTACGAGCAGTACTTC.

The chain uses TRBV5-1 and TRBJ2-7; the D gene could be TRBD1 or TRBD2 (5 bases each). CDR3 length: 16 amino acids. Germline CDR1 is SGHRS and CDR2 is YFSETQ. V lost 5 bases, J lost 3 bases, and 21 bases lay in between. CDR3 loop: CASRPSAGTTLYEQYF. CDR3 DNA sequence: TGCGCCAGCAGACCCAGTGCCGGGACCACCCTCTACGAGCAGTACTTC.

The chain employs TRBV6-1 and TRBJ1-6; 7 bases are shared with TRBD1. This CDR3 region has 15 residues. The germline V gene encodes CDR1 MNHNS and CDR2 SASEGT. V dropped 7 bases and J dropped 6; count of bases not matched to a gene: 9. The CDR3 DNA reads TGTGCCAGCAAAGAAGGGACAGCTTTTAATTCACCCCTCCACTTT. This gives the protein CASKEGTAFNSPLHF.

This clone is a singleton in its sample. V is TRBV28 and J is TRBJ2-3; perhaps TRBD2 as D (6 bases). The length of the CDR3 is 14 residues. The V and J ends lost 8 bases and 4 bases respectively, with 16 bases between them. In germline, CDR1 is MDHEN, CDR2 SYDVKM. The CDR3 DNA reads as TGTGCCAGCGGCGGGGCAGGGCGAGCAGATACGCAGTATTTT. Protein sequence: CASGGAGRADTQYF.

The CDR3 coding sequence is TGTGCCACGAGCAGCTCCCGGGCCAGGGAAGAGACCCAGTACTTC. Amino acid sequence: CATSSSRAREETQYF. The chain combines TRBV7-2 with TRBJ2-5, with D maybe TRBD1 (5 bases). Germline assignment: CDR1 SGHTA and CDR2 FQGNSA. Trimming cost V 10 bases and J 3 bases, with 21 bases left between them. The CDR3 loop spans 15 amino acids.

In DNA form, the CDR3 reads TGCGCCAGCAGCCCCAGAGGACAGGGAAGCAACTATGGCTACACCTTC. Translating it yields CASSPRGQGSNYGYTF. J is TRBJ1-2 and V is TRBV10-1, with 8 bases matching TRBD1. The CDR3 is 16 residues long. Germline V CDR1 and CDR2: WNHNN, SYGVQD (reference sequence). After removal of 6 bases from V and 2 bases from J, the junction contained 11 bases not matched to a gene.

This chain connects TRBV4-3 to TRBJ2-3; 9 nucleotides agree with TRBD2. The V gene end was trimmed by 3 bases and the J gene end by 7 bases; junction bases not matched to a gene: 8. Germline CDR1 and CDR2: LGHNA and YSLEER. The CDR3 runs to 15 residues. CDR3: CASSHPSGISNTQYF. CDR3 sequence (DNA): TGCGCCAGCAGCCACCCTAGCGGGATATCGAATACGCAGTATTTT.

The chain couples TRBV30 to TRBJ2-2, with 7 bases fitting TRBD2. The CDR3 runs 12 residues. The V and J ends lost 4 bases and 8 bases, in that order; junction bases with no gene match: 4. Germline assignment: CDR1 GTSNPN and CDR2 SVGIG (reference sequence). CDR3 loop: CAWKLALGELFF. The CDR3 DNA is TGTGCCTGGAAACTAGCGCTGGGGGAGCTGTTTTTT.

V and J are TRBV28 and TRBJ1-4; D call uncertain. CDR1 and CDR2 (germline): MDHEN, SYDVKM. The V end lost 5 bases, the J end lost 3 bases, and 7 bases lay between the germline ends. The length of the CDR3 is 13 residues. CDR3 protein: CASSTPANEKLFF. The CDR3 bases are TGTGCCAGCAGTACCCCGGCTAATGAAAAACTGTTTTTT.

V usage is TRBV13 and J usage is TRBJ2-3; D is unresolved. The CDR3 loop spans 15 amino acids. V lost 3 bases to trimming and J lost 6 bases, with 16 bases between them. Per germline, CDR1 PRHDT and CDR2 FYEKMQ (reference sequence). The CDR3 coding sequence is TGTGCCAGCAGCTTGCCTTCCTTACAAGGGGATACGCAGTATTTT. Protein sequence: CASSLPSLQGDTQYF.

The rearrangement uses TRBV2 and TRBJ2-1, with 7 bases matching TRBD1. This CDR3 region has 12 residues. Germline V lookup: CDR1 SNHLY, CDR2 FYNNEI. V trimming: 4 bases; J trimming: 6 bases; junction bases outside the gene matches: 0. The CDR3 protein is CASSGQGNEQFF. Here the CDR3 DNA reads TGTGCCAGCAGTGGACAGGGCAATGAGCAGTTCTTC.

The V call is TRBV30, the J call TRBJ1-4; D gene unclear. The CDR3 runs to 13 residues. Germline V gives CDR1 GTSNPN, CDR2 SVGIG (reference sequence). V was pared by 4 bases and J by 8 bases, with 14 bases between. The CDR3 sequence is CAWTADAGEKLFF. The CDR3 coding sequence is TGTGCCTGGACTGCAGATGCAGGCGAAAAACTGTTTTTT.